The entry below gives a single T cell receptor beta chain sequence along with its context. Its specific antigen is unknown. The CDR3 end falls 3 residues outside the read, so it is completed with the germline J gene. The sample contains more than one DNA sequence encoding this CDR3. Every participant had a single incident cervical HPV16 infection, and prevalent HPV16 infections were excluded. Cervical HPV DNA was detected with MY09/MY11 PCR, and genotyping was done with dot-blot hybridization. Fifteen mL of heparinized blood were centrifuged, and the buffy coat was split into aliquots, frozen at -30 degrees C, and then kept at -80 degrees C. Genomic DNA was extracted from buffy coat specimens using QIAGEN kits. V is reduced by 2 bases and J by 4 bases, leaving a spacing of 6 bases between them. According to the germline V gene (reference sequence), CDR1 reads LNHDA and CDR2 reads SQIVND. Measured from the cysteine to the phenylalanine, the CDR3 is 13 residues long. The DNA has 30 bases, all within the CDR3, and is read from base 1.

Using the immunoSEQ assay, multiplex PCR amplified TCR beta CDR3 regions from an average of approximately 1,200 ng of genomic DNA per sample. To correct primer bias, the assay used a complete synthetic TCR repertoire to set an amplification baseline. The amplicons were sequenced using the Illumina platform. In the original analysis: Sequence errors were corrected by clustering with frequency ratios and a modified nearest-neighbor algorithm, and the sequences were then analyzed in the immunoSEQ Analyzer using IMGT gene definitions. At each rarefaction depth, TCR richness and evenness were averaged over 20 rarefaction repeats, and samples with fewer sequences than the depth were excluded. V, D and J gene relative abundances were compared between groups with Wilcoxon rank sum tests, applying FDR correction. In the blinded duplicates, the intraclass correlation was approximately 95% for TCR richness and averaged around 78% across around 66 gene segments. TCRdb re-hosts the immuneACCESS table, in-frame sequences only. Its copies lack some clones; in the studies checked, an unresolved V gene accounts for under half of them, and the cause for the rest is not known. The V and J calls and the clone size are those of that table, but D and trimming were determined from the DNA. The table of this sample itemizes 30,000 to 35,000 clones. The ten largest clones represent approximately 20% of the sample.

This entry belongs to a study of T cells in women clearing cervical HPV infection (dated by TCRdb to the late 2010s). Some background on the complete study: The cases were about 23 women with histologically confirmed HPV16-related CIN3 or worse, and 2 of those women had invasive cancers. The controls were around 25 women whose single incident HPV16 infection cleared within 12 months with no development of precancer or cancer. Case blood was taken at the visit when the lesion was first identified, whereas control blood was taken when infection was no longer detected. Among cases, blood sampling occurred a median of about 150 days after lesion detection, with an interquartile range of roughly 90 to 200 days. Since HLA typing was available for only a few women, HLA type could not be ruled out as a confounder. The exploratory proof-of-principle case-control study was nested within the Guanacaste HPV Natural History Study in Costa Rica and compared TCR repertoires across cervical HPV16 outcomes. Cases were matched to controls by age within five years and by the year the sample was collected. Median age was 34 years in cases versus roughly 37 in controls, and baseline characteristics did not differ significantly. In the parent cohort, 10,049 women aged 18 or older were enrolled in Guanacaste, Costa Rica, during about 1992 to 1994 and then followed for less than 8 years. Five blinded duplicates per group were added as quality controls, so that 60 or so samples were obtained: around 50 participants and 10 replicates.

Overall results and qualifications from the work: T-cell numbers per sample were unknown, so richness differences could reflect varying T-cell content rather than repertoire biology. By combining richness with V gene abundances, random forest classifiers separated cases from controls with an estimated AUC of about 0.82. The cross-sectional design could not show whether associations preceded infection or resulted from it; effector/memory subsets and HPV-specific T cells were not isolated. TRBV6-7 relative abundance was lower in cases than in controls (0.11% versus 0.16%; Bonferroni P = 0.0008). TCR repertoire richness was significantly higher in CIN3+ cases than in controls across sequencing depths, while evenness did not differ.

The receptor comes from a woman between 18 and 75 years old with a cervical HPV16 infection that either progressed to CIN3+ or cleared (not recorded which). Sequencing was done on a sample of blood buffy coat. In this chain, TRBV19 is recombined with TRBJ1-3, with TRBD1 perhaps the D gene, on 5 matching bases. CDR3 bases read: TGTGCCAGTAGTATACGGACAGGAAACACC. This is translated as CASSIRTGNT. From start to end, the CDR3 is CASSIRTGNTIYF. Here the CDR3 is joined to the reference TRBV19 and TRBJ1-3 genes, and the full variable domain is: DGGITQSPKYLFRKEGQNVTLSCEQNLNHDAMYWYRQDPGQGLRLIYYSQIVNDFQKGDIAEGYSVSREKKESFPLTVTSAQKNPTAFYLCASSIRTGNTIYFGEGSWLTVV.